This T cell receptor (beta chain) was sequenced during a study of T cell responses to AZD1222 COVID-19 vaccine. Overall study findings and caveats: White British donors predominated, females outnumbered males, and clonal diversity was possibly underestimated.

The protocol was immunoSEQ multiplex PCR, while the TCRdb copy is restricted to in-frame clones and leaves out a portion. This sample carries 100,000 to 120,000 clones, roughly 92% of them seen once, and the ten largest clones take around 2.5%. The V end was cut by 4 bases, the J end by 7 bases, with 17 bases between. CDR1 and CDR2 (germline): SEHNR, FQNEAQ (reference sequence). The CDR3 covers 16 residues. About this clone itself: What it recognizes is unknown.

The sample in question was peripheral blood, obtained 28 days after the second AZD1222 dose. The chain recombines TRBV7-9 with TRBJ1-6, with D possibly being TRBD1 (5 bases). The clonotype originates from an adult who received the AZD1222 COVID-19 vaccine. The CDR3 protein is CASSSTGTRPNSPLHF. The DNA for the CDR3 is TGTGCCAGCAGCTCTACTGGGACCAGGCCCAATTCACCCCTCCACTTT. The full variable domain, rest sourced from reference TRBV7-9 and TRBJ1-6, is DTGVSQNPRHKITKRGQNVTFRCDPISEHNRLYWYRQTLGQGPEFLTYFQNEAQLEKSRLLSDRFSAERPKGSFSTLEIQRTEQGDSAMYLCASSSTGTRPNSPLHFGNGTRLTVT.